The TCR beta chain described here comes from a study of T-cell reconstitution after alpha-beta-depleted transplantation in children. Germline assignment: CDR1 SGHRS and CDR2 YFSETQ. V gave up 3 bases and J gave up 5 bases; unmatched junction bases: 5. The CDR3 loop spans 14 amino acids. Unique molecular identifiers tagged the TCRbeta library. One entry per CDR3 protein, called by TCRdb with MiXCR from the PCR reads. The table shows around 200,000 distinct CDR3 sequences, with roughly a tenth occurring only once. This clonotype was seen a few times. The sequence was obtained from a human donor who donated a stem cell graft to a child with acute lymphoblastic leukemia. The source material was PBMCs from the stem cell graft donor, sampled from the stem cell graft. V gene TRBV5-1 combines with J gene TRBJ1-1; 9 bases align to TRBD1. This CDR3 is CASSSHRGRTEAFF. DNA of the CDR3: TGCGCCAGCAGCTCCCACAGGGGGCGAACTGAAGCTTTCTTT.